This record covers a single T cell receptor (beta chain). What it binds is not known. This sample stems from a study of cytomegalovirus exposure and HLA in healthy donors. General observations from the study: Researchers catalogued about 160 TCR beta chains as cytomegalovirus-associated.

With 4 bases clipped from V and 1 base from J, the junction kept 3 bases outside the gene matches. Germline assignment: CDR1 MDHEN and CDR2 SYDVKM. This CDR3 has 15 amino acids. 60 Vbeta and 13 Jbeta primers were used in PCR. Here immunoSEQ multiplex PCR was the method, and the copy in TCRdb shows in-frame clones only, minus some. The profile shows roughly 150,000 clones, around 63% of them singletons. V is TRBV28 and J is TRBJ2-3; 9 nucleotides match TRBD1. The sample was PBMCs. The receptor was derived from a human donor in good health. This CDR3 reads CASSSRTGGTDTQYF. The CDR3 nucleotides are TGTGCCAGCAGTTCCCGGACAGGGGGCACAGATACGCAGTATTTT.